This passage covers 30 T cell receptor beta chains from one sample sequenced in a study of shared clonotypes between healthy human individuals (TCRdb year 2020). Libraries were built with the immunoSEQ multiplex PCR assay. Drawn from immuneACCESS, this table holds only the in-frame rearrangements with V and J called that TCRdb kept. Clones are partly lost; checked studies trace under half to an unresolved V gene and leave the rest unexplained. Within this sample are 450,000 to 600,000 clones, with approximately 79% of them counted one time only. In total, the top ten clones hold over 9.5% of the sample. Sequenced input: PBMCs. The receptors come from a woman in her thirties or forties in good health. Some clones in this sample may be carry-over from other donors' samples.

The chain combines TRBV28 with TRBJ2-1; 10 bases map to TRBD2. Germline CDR1 is MDHEN and CDR2 is SYDVKM. This CDR3 has 14 residues. V gave up 8 bases and J gave up 10 bases; unmatched junction bases: 11. The CDR3 DNA is TGTGCCAGCGTGGGGGTAGCGGGAGGTAGGGAGCAGTTCTTC. Protein product: CASVGVAGGREQFF.

The rearrangement joins TRBV27 to TRBJ2-7; no firm D call. The CDR3 runs to 12 residues. Trimming shortened V by 3 bases and J by 6 bases, and 9 bases separated the two germline ends. CDR1 and CDR2 (germline): MNHEY, SMNVEV (reference sequence). The CDR3: CASSFSGGEQYF. As DNA, the CDR3 is TGTGCCAGCAGTTTTTCAGGTGGCGAGCAGTACTTC.

This clone was counted between two and nine times. This rearrangement joins TRBV19 to TRBJ2-1; D is possibly TRBD1 (5 bases). The CDR3 spans 16 residues. Germline lookup yields CDR1 LNHDA and CDR2 SQIVND (reference sequence). V shed 4 bases and J shed 4 bases, with 17 bases lying between them. The CDR3 here is CASSREGVTSYNEQFF. CDR3 nucleotides: TGTGCCAGTAGTAGAGAAGGGGTTACCTCATACAATGAGCAGTTCTTC. The full variable domain, its missing parts supplied by reference TRBV19 and TRBJ2-1, is DGGITQSPKYLFRKEGQNVTLSCEQNLNHDAMYWYRQDPGQGLRLIYYSQIVNDFQKGDIAEGYSVSREKKESFPLTVTSAQKNPTAFYLCASSREGVTSYNEQFFGPGTRLTVL.

The rearrangement links TRBV30 to TRBJ1-3, with 7 bases identical to TRBD1. With 5 bases clipped from V and 0 bases from J, the junction kept 4 bases outside the gene matches. The germline CDR1 and CDR2 sequences are GTSNPN and SVGIG (reference sequence). This CDR3 comprises 14 residues. CDR3 amino acids: CAWGDSNSGNTIYF. CDR3 nucleotide sequence: TGTGCCTGGGGGGACAGTAACTCTGGAAACACCATATATTTT.

V and J are TRBV19 and TRBJ2-5; D is ambiguous. Germline loops: CDR1 LNHDA, CDR2 SQIVND (reference sequence). V was trimmed by 4 bases and J by 2 bases, leaving 5 bases between them. This CDR3 is 12 amino acids long. The CDR3 region is CASSRRQETQYF. CDR3 coding DNA: TGTGCCAGTAGTAGAAGACAAGAGACCCAGTACTTC.

Here the CDR3 DNA reads TGCAGCGTTGAGACTAGCGACAGAAGCACAGATACGCAGTATTTT. Encoded protein: CSVETSDRSTDTQYF. The chain joins TRBV29-1 to TRBJ2-3; 8 bases align to TRBD2. The germline gives CDR1 SQVTM, CDR2 ANQGSEA. After removal of 3 bases from V and 0 bases from J, the junction contained 5 bases not matched to a gene. The CDR3 contains 15 residues.

The chain uses TRBV11-2 and TRBJ2-1, with 10 bases lining up with TRBD1. This CDR3 is built from 16 residues. With V trimmed by 1 base and J by 5 bases, 5 bases remained unmatched. The germline gives CDR1 SGHAT, CDR2 FQNNGV. The CDR3 coding sequence is TGTGCCAGCAGCTTAGGGGTGGGGACAGGGGACAATGAGCAGTTCTTC. This translates into CASSLGVGTGDNEQFF.

The chain is built from TRBV28 and TRBJ1-4; 9 bases line up with TRBD1. The CDR3 length is 13 residues. Germline CDR1 reads MDHEN; CDR2 reads SYDVKM. After removal of 5 bases from V and 13 bases from J, the junction contained 8 bases not matched to a gene. The CDR3 spells CASSLKDRGRLFF. For the CDR3, the DNA is TGTGCCAGCAGTCTTAAGGACAGGGGTCGACTGTTTTTT.

The rearrangement links TRBV6-1 to TRBJ2-1, with 8 bases aligning to TRBD2. This CDR3 region has 15 residues. The ends lost 1 base at V and 6 bases at J; junction bases unmatched: 5. The germline gives CDR1 MNHNS, CDR2 SASEGT. CDR3 sequence (DNA): TGTGCCAGCAGTGAAGGGACTAGCCGCGGCAATGAGCAGTTCTTC. Amino acid sequence: CASSEGTSRGNEQFF.

V is TRBV30 and J is TRBJ2-3; D might be TRBD1 (6 bases). The CDR3 loop spans 13 amino acids. V was trimmed by 2 bases and J by 4 bases, leaving 10 bases between them. Per germline, CDR1 GTSNPN and CDR2 SVGIG (reference sequence). The CDR3 DNA reads as TGTGCCTGGAGTCAGGGGAGCGCAGATACGCAGTATTTT. Translated, it gives CAWSQGSADTQYF.

The CDR3 protein is CASGDDNEQFF. The CDR3 nucleotides read TGTGCTAGTGGGGACGACAATGAGCAGTTCTTC. This chain uses TRBV12-5 with TRBJ2-1; D gene uncertain. Per germline, CDR1 LGHNT and CDR2 FRNRAP. This CDR3 has 11 amino acids. V was trimmed by 6 bases and J by 5 bases, leaving 5 bases between them. Full variable domain (missing parts from reference TRBV12-5 and TRBJ2-1): DARVTQTPRHKVTEMGQEVTMRCQPILGHNTVFWYRQTMMQGLELLAYFRNRAPLDDSGMPKDRFSAEMPDATLATLKIQPSEPRDSAVYFCASGDDNEQFFGPGTRLTVL.

This clone was counted a few times. The chain couples TRBV28 to TRBJ1-1, with a tentative D call TRBD1 (5 bases). CDR1 and CDR2 from the germline V gene are MDHEN and SYDVKM. The CDR3 has 15 amino acids. Between the trimmed V and J ends, which lost 6 bases and 4 bases, there was a span of 18 bases. CDR3 residues: CASRLGSGAATEAFF. The CDR3 DNA reads as TGTGCCAGCAGACTAGGGTCCGGGGCAGCCACTGAAGCTTTCTTT.

This clone was detected once. This chain uses TRBV2 with TRBJ2-2; no firm D call. Trimming removed 7 bases from V and 2 bases from J, with 11 bases in between. CDR3 length: 14 residues. Germline V gives CDR1 SNHLY, CDR2 FYNNEI. This CDR3 reads CASNKNRNTGELFF. The DNA for the CDR3 is TGTGCCAGCAATAAGAACAGAAACACCGGGGAGCTGTTTTTT.

The chain recombines TRBV27 with TRBJ2-1, with 7 bases matching TRBD1. The CDR3 is 14 residues long. From germline, CDR1 is MNHEY and CDR2 SMNVEV (reference sequence). Trimming cost V 7 bases and J 3 bases; bases outside gene matches: 6. For the CDR3, the DNA is TGTGCCAGCACCAAGACAGGGTACTACAATGAGCAGTTCTTC. Amino acids: CASTKTGYYNEQFF.

This clone was seen only once. The chain joins TRBV7-3 to TRBJ2-3; the match to TRBD1 covers 9 bases. Unmatched junction bases numbered 6, after V lost 5 bases and J lost 3 bases. Germline CDR1 and CDR2: SGHTA and FQGTGA. This CDR3 contains 15 residues. This CDR3 reads CASSRGGQGTDTQYF. CDR3 sequence (DNA): TGTGCCAGCAGCCGAGGGGGACAGGGTACAGATACGCAGTATTTT.

The chain employs TRBV11-3 and TRBJ2-5; a weak D match, TRBD2 (5 bases). The CDR3 runs 13 residues. Germline assignment: CDR1 SGHNT and CDR2 YENEEA. Trimming shortened V by 3 bases and J by 3 bases, and 8 bases separated the two germline ends. CDR3 coding DNA: TGTGCCAGCAGCTTCGAGGGAGAAGAGACCCAGTACTTC. Protein product: CASSFEGEETQYF.

This clone was found a few times. V usage is TRBV10-3 and J usage is TRBJ1-1; D not certain. The CDR3 loop spans 13 amino acids. Germline loops: CDR1 ENHRY, CDR2 SYGVKD. The V gene lost 6 bases and the J gene lost 5 bases, with 13 bases spanning the gap. CDR3 in amino acids: CAIRIGVETEAFF. The CDR3 DNA is TGTGCCATCAGAATTGGGGTCGAGACTGAAGCTTTCTTT.

The table lists this clone with a few counts. The chain recombines TRBV11-3 with TRBJ2-5; TRBD2 agrees at 10 bases. The CDR3 loop spans 19 amino acids. Germline CDR1 SGHNT, CDR2 YENEEA. V lost 6 bases, J lost 0 bases, and 16 bases stayed unmatched. The CDR3 spells CASSYLAGAPRIYQETQYF. The CDR3, as DNA: TGTGCCAGCAGTTATCTAGCGGGAGCCCCAAGAATTTACCAAGAGACCCAGTACTTC. Full variable domain (missing parts from reference TRBV11-3 and TRBJ2-5): EAGVVQSPRYKIIEKKQPVAFWCNPISGHNTLYWYLQNLGQGPELLIRYENEEAVDDSQLPKDRFSAERLKGVDSTLKIQPAELGDSAVYLCASSYLAGAPRIYQETQYFGPGTRLLVL.

This chain links TRBV6-4 with TRBJ2-2; TRBD2 agrees at 12 bases. The junction had 4 bases not matched to a gene; V was cut back by 6 bases and J by 5 bases. There are 15 residues in the CDR3. The V gene's germline CDR1 is MRHNA and CDR2 SNTAGT. The CDR3 here is CASRELAGGTGELFF. The CDR3 nucleotides are TGTGCCAGCAGAGAACTAGCGGGAGGTACCGGGGAGCTGTTTTTT.

The V call is TRBV27, the J call TRBJ2-1; perhaps TRBD2 as D (5 bases). V was trimmed by 5 bases and J by 0 bases, leaving 14 bases between them. Germline V gives CDR1 MNHEY, CDR2 SMNVEV (reference sequence). The CDR3 is made up of 16 amino acids. Here the CDR3 DNA reads TGTGCCAGCAGTGTGTTAGCGTTCAGCTCCTACAATGAGCAGTTCTTC. It is translated as CASSVLAFSSYNEQFF.

The chain couples TRBV18 to TRBJ1-4, with 7 nucleotides matching TRBD1. Per the germline V gene, CDR1 is KGHSH and CDR2 is LQKENI. V lost 8 bases to trimming and J lost 5 bases; unmatched junction nucleotides: 5. The CDR3 has 13 amino acids. CDR3 bases: TGTGCCAGCCGGGGACAGTTGAATGAAAAACTGTTTTTT. Protein: CASRGQLNEKLFF.

The chain uses TRBV10-3 and TRBJ2-3, with 9 bases identical to TRBD2. V shed 9 bases and J 0 bases; nucleotides not matched to a gene: 4. Per the germline V gene, CDR1 is ENHRY and CDR2 is SYGVKD. This CDR3 is built from 14 residues. CDR3 nucleotides: TGTGCCATGGCTAGCGGGGCTAGCACAGATACGCAGTATTTT. This translates into CAMASGASTDTQYF.

With regard to this clone: Being one base from a much bigger clone, this may be a read error. The chain combines TRBV30 with TRBJ2-2; 8 nucleotides match TRBD2. Germline CDR1 and CDR2: GTSNPN and SVGIG (reference sequence). There are 15 residues in the CDR3. Trimming removed 8 bases from V and 7 bases from J; junction bases left unmatched: 15. As DNA, the CDR3 is TGTGCCGTCGGGGGGATAGCGGGAATTGTCGGGGAGCTGTTTTTT. It encodes CAVGGIAGIVGELFF.

The chain is built from TRBV28 and TRBJ2-3; D call uncertain. Trimming stripped 7 bases from V and 5 bases from J, with 13 bases between. The germline CDR1 and CDR2 sequences are MDHEN and SYDVKM. The CDR3 spans 13 residues. CDR3 nucleotide sequence: TGTGCCAGCACATTAGTTGCGGTAGATACGCAGTATTTT. This sequence encodes CASTLVAVDTQYF.

The genes are TRBV27 and TRBJ1-2, with a possible D match to TRBD1 (6 bases). CDR3 length: 15 amino acids. The V gene lost 5 bases and the J gene lost 2 bases, with 15 bases spanning the gap. The V gene's germline CDR1 is MNHEY and CDR2 SMNVEV (reference sequence). The CDR3 nucleotides are TGTGCCAGCAGTCTCAACAGGGATGCCAACTATGGCTACACCTTC. Translation gives CASSLNRDANYGYTF.

V and J are TRBV6-5 and TRBJ2-7; TRBD1 matches at 12 bases. The CDR3 has 15 residues. Trimming at V came to 2 bases and at J to 6 bases, leaving 5 bases not matched to a gene. Per the germline V gene, CDR1 is MNHEY and CDR2 is SVGAGI. The CDR3 coding sequence is TGTGCCAGCAGTTACGACGGGACAGGGGGCTTCGAGCAGTACTTC. Amino acid sequence: CASSYDGTGGFEQYF.

The J gene is TRBJ2-3, the V gene TRBV7-9; D is perhaps TRBD2 (5 bases). The CDR3 loop spans 15 amino acids. In germline, CDR1 is SEHNR, CDR2 FQNEAQ (reference sequence). Deletions cut 11 bases from V and 5 bases from J, with 23 bases between. For the CDR3, the DNA is TGTGCCTCTGCAAGCTACGGGATGGAGGAAGATACGCAGTATTTT. This translates into CASASYGMEEDTQYF.

A single count supports this clone. This chain links TRBV27 with TRBJ1-1; 7 bases are a match to TRBD1. CDR3 length equals 13 residues. CDR1 is MNHEY and CDR2 is SMNVEV in the germline V gene (reference sequence). After removal of 2 bases from V and 6 bases from J, the junction contained 3 bases not matched to a gene. The CDR3 coding sequence is TGTGCCAGCAGTTTACGACAGGGCCCTGAAGCTTTCTTT. This translates into CASSLRQGPEAFF.

The chain couples TRBV6-6 to TRBJ1-1; no clear D. Germline V gene data show CDR1 as MNHNY and CDR2 as SVGAGI (reference sequence). The CDR3 has 13 amino acids. The ends were cut back, 0 bases at V and 8 bases at J, with 10 bases in the middle. CDR3 protein: CASSYSRDLEAFF. In DNA, the CDR3 is TGTGCCAGCAGTTACTCGAGGGATTTGGAAGCTTTCTTT.

This CDR3 reads CASSLTPSASYNEQFF. CDR3 DNA: TGCGCCAGCAGCTTGACTCCGTCCGCCTCCTACAATGAGCAGTTCTTC. This chain connects TRBV5-1 to TRBJ2-1, with D uncertain. Germline CDR1 is SGHRS and CDR2 is YFSETQ. V was trimmed by 1 base and J by 0 bases, leaving 11 bases between them. CDR3 length equals 16 residues.